These 25 T cell receptor beta chains came from one sample sequenced in a study of blood T cells in healthy people across ages. Combining a sample-barcoded 5' primer with a J-beta primer mix, a second PCR ran for about 6 to 11 cycles. TCRdb ran MiXCR on the 5' RACE reads and lists one entry per CDR3 protein. Of approximately 670,000 distinct CDR3 sequences listed, 35% to 50% are singletons. Sample: blood. These receptors originate from a man aged 80 or over in good health.

This clonotype was counted a few times. V is TRBV5-4 and J is TRBJ2-1; D tentatively reads TRBD1 or TRBD2 (5 bases each). V dropped 4 bases and J dropped 5 bases, with 10 bases sitting between them. The CDR3 covers 13 residues. Germline assignment: CDR1 SGHNT and CDR2 YYREEE (reference sequence). The CDR3 coding sequence is TGTGCCAGCAGCCCTCGGGGCAACAATGAGCAGTTCTTC. As protein: CASSPRGNNEQFF.

The CDR3 DNA sequence: TGTGCCAGCAGCCTTCTTAATTCACCCCTCCACTTT. Translation gives CASSLLNSPLHF. The rearrangement links TRBV2 to TRBJ1-6; D is ambiguous. Germline CDR1 reads SNHLY; CDR2 reads FYNNEI. V was cut by 6 bases and J by 6 bases, with 6 bases left in between. CDR3 length: 12 amino acids. Full variable domain (remainder filled in from reference TRBV2 and TRBJ1-6): EPEVTQTPSHQVTQMGQEVILRCVPISNHLYFYWYRQILGQKVEFLVSFYNNEISEKSEIFDDQFSVERPDGSNFTLKIRSTKLEDSAMYFCASSLLNSPLHFGNGTRLTVT.

This chain joins TRBV4-3 and TRBJ2-5; the match to TRBD1 covers 7 bases. This CDR3 has 17 residues. V shed 2 bases and J 4 bases; nucleotides not matched to a gene: 13. CDR1 and CDR2 from the germline V gene are LGHNA and YSLEER. The CDR3 here is CASSQNTGVGEGETQYF. The CDR3 coding sequence is TGCGCCAGCAGCCAAAATACAGGGGTCGGAGAGGGAGAGACCCAGTACTTC.

This clonotype showed up just a few times. The V and J genes are TRBV28 and TRBJ2-7; 8 bases match TRBD1. CDR1 is MDHEN and CDR2 is SYDVKM in the germline V gene. This CDR3 has 16 residues. Losses at the gene ends were 7 bases for V and 4 bases for J; bases not matched to a gene: 15. The CDR3 nucleotides are TGTGCCAGCATCCCGACAGGGGCGATTTCTGGGTACGAGCAGTACTTC. This codes for CASIPTGAISGYEQYF. Based on the CDR3 plus reference TRBV28 and TRBJ2-7, the full variable domain is DVKVTQSSRYLVKRTGEKVFLECVQDMDHENMFWYRQDPGLGLRLIYFSYDVKMKEKGDIPEGYSVSREKKERFSLILESASTNQTSMYLCASIPTGAISGYEQYFGPGTRLTVT.

This clonotype has just a few counts. The chain has TRBV7-2 and TRBJ2-3; unclear D gene. V lost 6 bases and J 4 bases, leaving 17 bases between the germline ends. The germline V gene encodes CDR1 SGHTA and CDR2 FQGNSA. The CDR3 contains 15 residues. This CDR3 reads CASSHERVRADTQYF. CDR3 sequence (DNA): TGTGCCAGCAGTCACGAACGAGTGCGAGCAGATACGCAGTATTTT.

V usage is TRBV15 and J usage is TRBJ2-1; 11 bases agree with TRBD2. The CDR3 is 15 residues long. Germline CDR1 reads LNHNV; CDR2 reads YYDKDF (reference sequence). The V segment lost 3 bases and the J segment 9 bases; nucleotides outside the gene matches: 7. The CDR3: CATSSTVAGGVEQFF. CDR3 coding DNA: TGTGCCACCAGCAGCACCGTAGCGGGAGGGGTTGAGCAGTTCTTC.

The J gene is TRBJ1-6, the V gene TRBV18; D remains unclear. The CDR3 covers 14 residues. The V end was cut by 3 bases, the J end by 8 bases, with 11 bases between. Looked up from germline, CDR1 is KGHSH and CDR2 is LQKENI. CDR3 residues: CASSPKADYSPLHF. In nucleotides, the CDR3 is TGTGCCAGCTCACCGAAGGCGGATTATTCACCCCTCCACTTT.

This clonotype has only one observation. With a much larger clone just one base away, this may be a read error. V is TRBV6-2 or TRBV6-3 and J is TRBJ2-5; TRBD2 matches 7 bases. The V gene end was trimmed by 0 bases and the J gene end by 5 bases; junction bases not matched to a gene: 3. Germline V CDR1 and CDR2: MNHEY, SVGEGT. This CDR3 contains 14 residues. The CDR3 DNA reads as TGTGCCAGCAGTTACTCGGGAGGGAATGAGACCCAGTACTTC. Translation: CASSYSGGNETQYF.

A word on this clonotype: Just one base apart from a much larger clone, this may be a read error. The chain combines TRBV20-1 with TRBJ2-3; D remains ambiguous. Deletions cut 5 bases from V and 4 bases from J, with 16 bases between. The CDR3 extends over 14 amino acids. Germline V gene lookup returns CDR1 DFQATT and CDR2 SNEGSKA (reference sequence). The CDR3 nucleotides are TGCAGTGCTCCCGGACGAGCTCCCGCAGATACGCAGTATTTT. Translation gives CSAPGRAPADTQYF.

The chain employs TRBV4-3 and TRBJ2-3; D gene uncertain. The germline V gene encodes CDR1 LGHNA and CDR2 YSLEER. The CDR3 runs to 13 residues. V lost 1 base, J lost 5 bases, and 7 bases lay in between. As DNA, the CDR3 is TGCGCCAGCAGCCAAGGTCCTTTAGATACGCAGTATTTT. It encodes CASSQGPLDTQYF.

This clonotype occurred a few times. The chain combines TRBV27 with TRBJ1-6; maybe TRBD1 (5 bases). The CDR3 length is 16 residues. Trimming removed 5 bases from V and 12 bases from J, with 23 bases in between. Per germline, CDR1 MNHEY and CDR2 SMNVEV (reference sequence). The CDR3, as DNA: TGTGCCAGCAGTGCGACGTGGGGCCCATCGGTCATACCCCTCCACTTT. Residues: CASSATWGPSVIPLHF.

To note about this clonotype: The junction and the germline gene differ at one end; a read error may be behind it. The CDR3: CASSRDRSGANILTF. As DNA, the CDR3 is TGTGCCAGCAGCCGGGACAGGTCTGGGGCCAACATCCTGACTTTC. J is TRBJ2-6 and V is TRBV6-2 or TRBV6-3; 8 bases agree with TRBD1. Per germline, CDR1 MNHEY and CDR2 SVGEGT. CDR3 length: 15 amino acids.

CDR3 protein: CASSLGTADGYEQYF. CDR3 coding DNA: TGCGCCAGCAGCTTGGGCACCGCGGATGGCTACGAGCAGTACTTC. The chain has TRBV5-1 and TRBJ2-7; D is unclear. From germline, CDR1 is SGHRS and CDR2 YFSETQ. CDR3 length: 15 amino acids. Trimming took 0 bases from V and 3 from J, leaving 13 bases between them.

This clonotype was detected ten times or more. This rearrangement joins TRBV3-1 to TRBJ2-3; TRBD1 aligns across 7 bases. CDR3 size: 15 residues. CDR1 is LGHDT, CDR2 YNNKEL, per germline (reference sequence). After removal of 4 bases from V and 1 base from J, the junction contained 5 bases not matched to a gene. CDR3 loop: CASSRQGGGTDTQYF. The CDR3 nucleotides are TGTGCCAGCAGCCGACAGGGTGGTGGCACAGATACGCAGTATTTT.

In this sample, this clonotype turned up a few times. The chain is built from TRBV4-2 and TRBJ1-2, with 10 positions matching TRBD1. Germline CDR1 is LGHNA and CDR2 is YNFKEQ. The CDR3 is made up of 14 amino acids. The J segment lost 7 bases and the V segment lost 4 bases, leaving 6 bases of the junction unmatched. The CDR3 DNA follows: TGTGCCAGCAGCCCTCGACAGGGGGCATCTGGCTACACCTTC. Translated: CASSPRQGASGYTF.

This clonotype has only a few counts. The chain uses TRBV12-3 or TRBV12-4 and TRBJ2-5; possibly TRBD1 for D (6 bases). The CDR3 has 14 amino acids. V lost 6 bases and J 5 bases, leaving 16 bases between the germline ends. CDR3 residues: CASSLRQVRETQYF. CDR3 nucleotides: TGTGCCAGCAGCCTCCGACAGGTTCGGGAGACCCAGTACTTC.

DNA for the CDR3: TGCGCCAGCAGCTCACTGGGACAGGGGGCGTCGGTAGGTGAAAAACTGTTTTTT. It specifies CASSSLGQGASVGEKLFF. The chain employs TRBV5-1 and TRBJ1-4, with TRBD1 identical over 12 bases. CDR1 SGHRS and CDR2 YFSETQ come from the germline V gene. The CDR3 length is 18 residues. V shed 3 bases and J 7 bases; nucleotides not matched to a gene: 13.

The chain has TRBV19 and TRBJ2-3, with 7 bases aligning to TRBD1. The V and J ends lost 8 bases and 1 base, in that order; junction bases with no gene match: 6. The germline CDR1 and CDR2 sequences are LNHDA and SQIVND (reference sequence). This CDR3 region has 14 residues. The CDR3: CASSWDSGTDTQYF. The CDR3 region has the DNA TGTGCCAGTTCCTGGGACAGTGGCACAGATACGCAGTATTTT.

The rearrangement uses TRBV20-1 and TRBJ1-5; TRBD1 matches 7 bases. V dropped 2 bases and J dropped 0; count of bases not matched to a gene: 7. The CDR3 has 16 amino acids. CDR1 DFQATT and CDR2 SNEGSKA come from the germline V gene (reference sequence). The CDR3 DNA reads TGCAGTGCTAGAAGACAGGGAGGATCTAGCAATCAGCCCCAGCATTTT. Translated: CSARRQGGSSNQPQHF.

This clonotype has more than one count but fewer than ten. The rearrangement links TRBV4-1 to TRBJ2-1, with D perhaps given as TRBD1 or TRBD2 (5 bases each). The V gene lost 1 base and the J gene lost 2 bases, with 12 bases spanning the gap. CDR1 and CDR2 from the germline V gene are MGHRA and YSYEKL. The CDR3 is 16 residues long. The DNA for the CDR3 is TGCGCCAGCAGCCAAGGGGGACGAGCCCCCTACAATGAGCAGTTCTTC. Translation: CASSQGGRAPYNEQFF.

In its sample, this clonotype was seen many times. The J gene is TRBJ2-5, the V gene TRBV20-1; the D gene is possibly TRBD1 (6 bases). The length of the CDR3 is 13 residues. Per germline, CDR1 DFQATT and CDR2 SNEGSKA (reference sequence). With 6 bases removed from V and 2 bases from J, the gap between germline ends came to 13 bases. The CDR3 nucleotides are TGCAGTGCGGAGCCCGGACAGCAAGAGACCCAGTACTTC. Translated: CSAEPGQQETQYF.

Ten or more counts support this clonotype. The chain recombines TRBV29-1 with TRBJ2-1, with D uncertain. The germline CDR1 and CDR2 sequences are SQVTM and ANQGSEA. This CDR3 contains 14 residues. Trimming removed 2 bases at V and 2 bases at J, with 10 bases between. CDR3 in DNA: TGCAGCGTTGAACTTGCGGAGACCTACAATGAGCAGTTCTTC. This encodes CSVELAETYNEQFF.

V is TRBV5-1 and J is TRBJ2-3, with TRBD2 identical over 7 bases. Germline assignment: CDR1 SGHRS and CDR2 YFSETQ. J gave up 5 bases and V 3 bases, and 9 bases lay outside the gene matches. This CDR3 is built from 15 residues. In DNA form, the CDR3 reads TGCGCCAGCAGCTCGACTGGCGGGAGAGAAGATACGCAGTATTTT. This sequence encodes CASSSTGGREDTQYF.

This clonotype was recorded many times. The chain joins TRBV6-5 to TRBJ1-5, with a weak D call TRBD1 (5 bases). Germline V gives CDR1 MNHEY, CDR2 SVGAGI. The V and J ends lost 6 bases and 1 base respectively, with 10 bases between them. The CDR3 sequence is 14 residues long. DNA of the CDR3: TGTGCCAGCAGAACCGGGGGGAGCAATCAGCCCCAGCATTTT. This gives the protein CASRTGGSNQPQHF.

This rearrangement joins TRBV12-3 or TRBV12-4 to TRBJ1-5, with 9 positions matching TRBD1. The CDR3 length is 15 residues. Germline trimming cut 6 bases from V and 0 bases from J; bases unmatched to any gene: 3. CDR3 DNA sequence: TGTGCCAGCAGCCCGACAGGGGGTAGCAATCAGCCCCAGCATTTT. It codes for CASSPTGGSNQPQHF.